These 2 T cell receptor beta chains originate from one sample sequenced in a study of beta chain features in type 1 diabetes. Expressed TCRB transcripts were sequenced, since all the RNA that had been isolated was reverse transcribed. Clones were sequenced by immunoSEQ multiplex PCR, and TCRdb holds only the in-frame ones, with some missing. The sample includes about 320,000 clones, 14% of them seen just once. The sample was central memory CD4+ T cells from blood. These receptor sequences come from a man in his thirties or forties in good health.

The chain employs TRBV2 and TRBJ1-2, with TRBD1 matching over 10 bases. There are 15 residues in the CDR3. J gave up 4 bases and V 5 bases, and 7 bases lay outside the gene matches. Germline V lookup: CDR1 SNHLY, CDR2 FYNNEI. The CDR3 region has the DNA TGTGCCAGCAGTCTGGTGGGACAGGGGATCTATGGCTACACCTTC. Amino acids: CASSLVGQGIYGYTF.

The chain joins TRBV14 to TRBJ2-5; D is uncertain. The germline V and J ends were trimmed by 1 base and 4 bases, with 7 bases remaining between them. The V gene's germline CDR1 is SGHDN and CDR2 FVKESK. The CDR3 runs 13 residues. The CDR3 loop is CASSQVVSETQYF. The CDR3 nucleotides are TGTGCCAGCAGCCAAGTAGTTTCAGAGACCCAGTACTTC. Full variable domain (missing parts from reference TRBV14 and TRBJ2-5): EAGVTQFPSHSVIEKGQTVTLRCDPISGHDNLYWYRRVMGKEIKFLLHFVKESKQDESGMPNNRFLAERTGGTYSTLKVQPAELEDSGVYFCASSQVVSETQYFGPGTRLLVL.